This paragraph covers one TCR beta chain sequence. The sample belongs to a study of blood T cell repertoires in COVID-19. This CDR3 is built from 20 residues. Clones were read by immunoSEQ multiplex PCR, and TCRdb kept only the in-frame ones, dropping some. This sample has approximately 46,000 clones, with around 86% found just once. This chain joins TRBV21-1 and TRBJ1-3; TRBD1 is the table's D call and was not checked against the DNA. TRBV21-1 is listed as a pseudogene. This clonotype was sampled from a man in his fifties or sixties with active or convalescent COVID-19. The specimen was peripheral blood. Here the CDR3 DNA reads TGTGCCAGCAGCACCAATCCGGGACACAATGTTCGATTCTCTGGAAACACCATATATTTT. It is translated as CASSTNPGHNVRFSGNTIYF.